Each of the 23 T cell receptor beta chains below was sequenced from the same sample in a study of blood T cell repertoires in COVID-19. Profiled with immunoSEQ multiplex PCR; TCRdb holds only in-frame clones, not every one. Of more than 95,000 clones in the sample, just over 90% were seen once. Sequencing input: peripheral blood. The receptor source for this set is a man in his fifties or sixties with acute or convalescent COVID-19.

This chain connects TRBV7-6 to TRBJ2-3; 7 bases are a match to TRBD2. Germline V lookup: CDR1 SGHVS, CDR2 FNYEAQ. J gave up 3 bases and V 1 base, and 4 bases lay outside the gene matches. CDR3 length: 15 residues. The CDR3 is CASSLEVRGTDTQYF. CDR3 bases: TGTGCCAGCAGCTTAGAGGTGCGGGGGACAGATACGCAGTATTTT.

This chain links TRBV18 with TRBJ1-5, with TRBD1 matching 8 bases. Germline V gene data show CDR1 as KGHSH and CDR2 as LQKENI. CDR3 length: 14 amino acids. J was trimmed by 5 bases and V by 6 bases; bases with no gene match: 6. This CDR3 is CASSLTGADQPQHF. The CDR3 coding sequence is TGTGCCAGCTCTCTGACAGGGGCGGATCAGCCCCAGCATTTT.

The chain combines TRBV19 with TRBJ2-7, with 10 bases fitting TRBD1. The CDR3 is 14 residues long. Per the germline V gene, CDR1 is LNHDA and CDR2 is SQIVND (reference sequence). V was pared by 5 bases and J by 7 bases, with 8 bases of the junction left unmatched. The CDR3 DNA reads as TGTGCCAGTAGTGGCCGGGACAGGGGCTTGGAGCAGTACTTC. It encodes CASSGRDRGLEQYF.

The rearrangement joins TRBV5-1 to TRBJ1-1; D perhaps matches TRBD1 (5 bases). Germline V gene sequence: CDR1 SGHRS, CDR2 YFSETQ. Trimming shortened V by 1 base and J by 3 bases, and 10 bases separated the two germline ends. The CDR3 contains 14 residues. CDR3 bases: TGCGCCAGCAGCTTGTTGGGGCTGGACACTGAAGCTTTCTTT. This gives the protein CASSLLGLDTEAFF.

V usage is TRBV18 and J usage is TRBJ2-5, with 7 bases identical to TRBD1. The CDR3 extends over 14 amino acids. CDR1 is KGHSH, CDR2 LQKENI, per germline. The V segment lost 0 bases and the J segment 4 bases; nucleotides outside the gene matches: 2. The CDR3 protein is CASSPPGQRETQYF. The CDR3 DNA reads as TGTGCCAGCTCACCACCGGGACAGAGAGAGACCCAGTACTTC.

The chain links TRBV5-1 to TRBJ1-2; 10 bases match TRBD1. Germline CDR1 is SGHRS and CDR2 is YFSETQ. The CDR3 is made up of 14 amino acids. The V gene end was trimmed by 4 bases and the J gene end by 7 bases; junction bases not matched to a gene: 7. The CDR3 DNA reads as TGCGCCAGCAGCGATGACAGGGGGCGGGGTGGCTACACCTTC. It encodes CASSDDRGRGGYTF.

This clone has a single count. The chain couples TRBV19 to TRBJ1-3; the D is unclear. CDR1 is LNHDA and CDR2 is SQIVND in the germline V gene (reference sequence). The CDR3 runs to 16 residues. Trimming left V 7 bases short and J 0 bases short, with 16 bases between. The DNA of the CDR3 is TGTGCCAGTACCCCCGGTCCGACAAACTCTGGAAACACCATATATTTT. Translating it yields CASTPGPTNSGNTIYF. The entire variable domain, with the rest obtained from reference TRBV19 and TRBJ1-3, is as follows: DGGITQSPKYLFRKEGQNVTLSCEQNLNHDAMYWYRQDPGQGLRLIYYSQIVNDFQKGDIAEGYSVSREKKESFPLTVTSAQKNPTAFYLCASTPGPTNSGNTIYFGEGSWLTVV.

This clone has a single count. This sequence joins TRBV4-1 and TRBJ1-5; 8 bases line up with TRBD1. With V trimmed by 0 bases and J by 7 bases, 5 bases remained unmatched. Germline-derived CDR1 and CDR2 are MGHRA and YSYEKL. This CDR3 has 15 residues. DNA of the CDR3: TGCGCCAGCAGCCAAGAGGGACAGGATTGGCAGCCCCAGCATTTT. Amino acids: CASSQEGQDWQPQHF.

The chain uses TRBV3-1 (or the pseudogene TRBV3-2) and TRBJ1-1; 7 positions agree with TRBD1. The CDR3 covers 16 residues. Germline V gene lookup returns CDR1 LGHDT and CDR2 YNNKEL (reference sequence). J was trimmed by 0 bases and V by 4 bases; bases with no gene match: 8. The CDR3 sequence is CASSRTTGIMNTEAFF. CDR3 nucleotide sequence: TGTGCCAGCAGCCGGACGACAGGGATAATGAACACTGAAGCTTTCTTT.

This chain uses TRBV11-2 with TRBJ1-2, with TRBD1 matching over 8 bases. This CDR3 comprises 14 residues. V dropped 5 bases and J dropped 8; count of bases not matched to a gene: 10. Germline assignment: CDR1 SGHAT and CDR2 FQNNGV. The CDR3 sequence is CASSVGQGIGGYTF. CDR3 sequence (DNA): TGTGCCAGCAGCGTTGGACAGGGTATAGGCGGCTACACCTTC.

This chain links TRBV29-1 with TRBJ1-2; 11 nucleotides agree with TRBD1. The J segment lost 8 bases and the V segment lost 6 bases, leaving 8 bases of the junction unmatched. The CDR3 is 13 residues long. Germline CDR1 and CDR2: SQVTM and ANQGSEA. CDR3 protein: CSVVGQGAVGYTF. CDR3 nucleotides: TGCAGCGTGGTTGGACAGGGGGCTGTGGGCTACACCTTC.

This clone was seen a handful of times. CDR3 residues: CASTASGGPTEAFF. As DNA, the CDR3 is TGCGCCAGCACCGCATCCGGGGGGCCAACTGAAGCTTTCTTT. The rearrangement links TRBV5-1 to TRBJ1-1, with D possibly TRBD1 on 6 matching bases. Germline V lookup: CDR1 SGHRS, CDR2 YFSETQ. Trimming stripped 6 bases from V and 5 bases from J, with 17 bases between. The CDR3 spans 14 residues.

The rearrangement joins TRBV7-8 to TRBJ2-1, with D possibly TRBD1 on 7 matching bases. Germline CDR1 SGHVS, CDR2 FQNEAQ. The CDR3 covers 12 residues. V shed 0 bases and J shed 12 bases, with 9 bases lying between them. As DNA, the CDR3 is TGTGCCAGCAGCTTAGCGCGGGACAGGCAGTTCTTC. It is translated as CASSLARDRQFF.

This clone showed up just a few times. The rearrangement links TRBV5-1 to TRBJ2-3; unclear D gene. Germline V gene lookup returns CDR1 SGHRS and CDR2 YFSETQ. The CDR3 loop spans 14 amino acids. Between the trimmed V and J ends, which lost 7 bases and 0 bases, there was a span of 12 bases. CDR3 coding DNA: TGCGCCAGCGGTCAGTGGGCTAGCACAGATACGCAGTATTTT. Translation: CASGQWASTDTQYF.

V usage is TRBV30 and J usage is TRBJ1-4; the D gene is possibly TRBD1 (6 bases). This CDR3 contains 15 residues. Trimming stripped 0 bases from V and 11 bases from J, with 19 bases between. Germline CDR1 reads GTSNPN; CDR2 reads SVGIG (reference sequence). As DNA, the CDR3 is TGTGCCTGGAGTGTGGATGGGACCCCGCAGGGGAAACTGTTTTTT. This codes for CAWSVDGTPQGKLFF.

Only one count was recorded for this clone. The V gene is TRBV14, the J gene TRBJ2-6; D call uncertain. CDR1 SGHDN and CDR2 FVKESK come from the germline V gene. There are 17 residues in the CDR3. V lost 0 bases and J lost 0, with 9 bases in between. The CDR3 sequence is CASSQDWRRSGANVLTF. CDR3 coding DNA: TGTGCCAGCAGCCAAGATTGGCGGCGCTCTGGGGCCAACGTCCTGACTTTC.

The rearrangement links TRBV15 to TRBJ2-4, with 7 bases matching TRBD1. The CDR3 is made up of 15 amino acids. V dropped 1 base and J dropped 5; count of bases not matched to a gene: 5. From germline, CDR1 is LNHNV and CDR2 YYDKDF (reference sequence). The CDR3 is CATSRAGTEENIQYF. Here the CDR3 DNA reads TGTGCCACCAGCAGAGCCGGGACAGAAGAAAACATTCAGTACTTC.

This chain links TRBV7-9 with TRBJ1-2, with a weak D call TRBD1 (5 bases). CDR1 SEHNR and CDR2 FQNEAQ come from the germline V gene (reference sequence). The V and J ends lost 5 bases and 7 bases respectively, with 14 bases between them. The CDR3 length is 13 residues. This chain's CDR3 is CASSPSGPFGYTF. For the CDR3, the DNA is TGTGCCAGCAGCCCCTCAGGGCCCTTTGGCTACACCTTC.

This clone appeared once. The chain is built from TRBV5-1 and TRBJ1-4, with D possibly matching TRBD1 (6 bases). This CDR3 is built from 16 residues. Germline CDR1 SGHRS, CDR2 YFSETQ. The V and J ends lost 0 bases and 0 bases respectively, with 9 bases between them. The CDR3 nucleotides read TGCGCCAGCAGCTTGGGGGACACCTCAACTAATGAAAAACTGTTTTTT. Its translation: CASSLGDTSTNEKLFF.

This chain joins TRBV29-1 and TRBJ1-2, with 8 bases that match TRBD1. Germline V CDR1 and CDR2: SQVTM, ANQGSEA. Trimming took 8 bases from V and 7 from J; bases not matched to a gene: 15. This CDR3 is 14 amino acids long. This CDR3 is CSPKPGQVRGGYTF. For the CDR3, the DNA is TGCAGCCCTAAACCGGGACAGGTAAGGGGTGGCTACACCTTC.

J is TRBJ2-7 and V is TRBV7-2, with D maybe TRBD1 (6 bases). Per the germline V gene, CDR1 is SGHTA and CDR2 is FQGNSA. V was shortened by 3 bases and J by 2 bases, with 14 bases between the two germline ends. The length of the CDR3 is 15 residues. The CDR3 spells CASSFLGQKTYEQYF. CDR3 nucleotide sequence: TGTGCCAGCAGCTTTCTCGGACAGAAAACCTACGAGCAGTACTTC. The full variable domain, rest sourced from reference TRBV7-2 and TRBJ2-7, is GAGVSQSPSNKVTEKGKDVELRCDPISGHTALYWYRQSLGQGLEFLIYFQGNSAPDKSGLPSDRFSAERTGGSVSTLTIQRTQQEDSAVYLCASSFLGQKTYEQYFGPGTRLTVT.

Written as DNA, the CDR3 is TGTGCCAGCAGCTCCTTTGAGGGCTCCGGAAACACCATATATTTT. Translation: CASSSFEGSGNTIYF. The chain employs TRBV7-2 and TRBJ1-3, with no clear D. V dropped 4 bases and J dropped 4 bases, with 14 bases sitting between them. The CDR3 contains 15 residues. CDR1 SGHTA and CDR2 FQGNSA come from the germline V gene.

The J gene is TRBJ1-1, the V gene TRBV10-3, with D unresolved. Deletions cut 2 bases from V and 7 bases from J, with 17 bases between. CDR1 ENHRY and CDR2 SYGVKD come from the germline V gene. The CDR3 loop spans 15 amino acids. This chain's CDR3 is CAISEREADSSEAFF. The CDR3 bases are TGTGCCATCAGTGAGAGAGAGGCAGACTCCAGTGAAGCTTTCTTT.